A selection of T cell receptor beta chains follows, all from one sample in a study of blood T cells in healthy people across ages. TCRdb passed the 5' RACE reads through MiXCR, listing each CDR3 protein once. Altogether 950,000 to 1,200,000 distinct CDR3 sequences are present, around two fifths being singletons, with the ten largest covering around 14%. The sequenced sample was blood. Receptors were obtained from a man between 18 and 29 years old in good health. Both conserved end residues are part of each CDR3. The D gene is left open where the match is weak. A clone size is listed for some rows: how often the clone was seen (once, few, many), or a class if it is expanded.

V gene: TRBV19; D gene: NA; clone size: NA; J gene: TRBJ2-4; CDR3 DNA: TGTGCCAGTAGTATTGCCGGCCGAAACATTCAGTACTTC; CDR3 protein: CASSIAGRNIQYF
V gene: TRBV4-2; D gene: NA; clone size: few; J gene: TRBJ1-2; CDR3 DNA: TGTGCCAGCAGCCAAGGTGCAGGGTATGGCTACACCTTC; CDR3 protein: CASSQGAGYGYTF
V gene: TRBV4-2; D gene: NA; clone size: NA; J gene: TRBJ1-5; CDR3 DNA: TGTGCCAGCAGCCAAGGAATAGGGCATACTCAGCCCCAGCATTTT; CDR3 protein: CASSQGIGHTQPQHF
V gene: TRBV29-1; D gene: TRBD1; clone size: few; J gene: TRBJ1-1; CDR3 DNA: TGCAGCGTTGTTGGACAGGGTGAAGCTTTCTTT; CDR3 protein: CSVVGQGEAFF
V gene: TRBV4-3; D gene: NA; clone size: NA; J gene: TRBJ1-1; CDR3 DNA: TGCGCCAGCACTACCGGACAGTTGTTCACTGAAGCTTTCTTT; CDR3 protein: CASTTGQLFTEAFF
V gene: TRBV4-2; D gene: NA; clone size: NA; J gene: TRBJ1-5; CDR3 DNA: TGTGCCAGCAGCCAAGACAGGTTAGGGGCCTCAGGGCAGCCCCAGCATTTT; CDR3 protein: CASSQDRLGASGQPQHF
V gene: TRBV20-1; D gene: NA; clone size: NA; J gene: TRBJ2-7; CDR3 DNA: TGCAGTGCAAGAGACAGGGAGGTATCCGACGAGCAGTACTTC; CDR3 protein: CSARDREVSDEQYF
V gene: TRBV20-1; D gene: NA; clone size: NA; J gene: TRBJ2-1; CDR3 DNA: TGCAGTGCTAGAGATATGGCAGGGGTGGGTGAGCAGTTCTTC; CDR3 protein: CSARDMAGVGEQFF
V gene: TRBV5-1; D gene: NA; clone size: few; J gene: TRBJ1-1; CDR3 DNA: TGCGCCAGCAGAATTGACAAGGGATCTGAAGCTTTCTTT; CDR3 protein: CASRIDKGSEAFF
V gene: TRBV20-1; D gene: NA; clone size: few; J gene: TRBJ1-4; CDR3 DNA: TGCAGTGCTCCGCGACTTGGAAATGAAAAACTGTTTTTT; CDR3 protein: CSAPRLGNEKLFF
V gene: TRBV9; D gene: TRBD1; clone size: once; J gene: TRBJ1-1; CDR3 DNA: TGCGCCAGCAGCGCAGGGGGCGGTCCGGGCACTGAAGCTTTCTTT; CDR3 protein: CASSAGGGPGTEAFF
V gene: TRBV20-1; D gene: NA; clone size: NA; J gene: TRBJ1-6; CDR3 DNA: TGCAGTGCTAGGGTGCATGGGGAGACAAATTCACCCCTCCACTTT; CDR3 protein: CSARVHGETNSPLHF
V gene: TRBV28; D gene: TRBD1; clone size: NA; J gene: TRBJ2-7; CDR3 DNA: TGTGCCAGCAGTTACGAAACCACAGGGGACGAGCAGTACTTC; CDR3 protein: CASSYETTGDEQYF
V gene: TRBV5-1; D gene: TRBD2; clone size: NA; J gene: TRBJ2-1; CDR3 DNA: TGCGCCAGCAGCACTGACGGACTAGGAGGTGAGCAGTTCTTC; CDR3 protein: CASSTDGLGGEQFF
V gene: TRBV3-1; D gene: TRBD1; clone size: NA; J gene: TRBJ1-4; CDR3 DNA: TGTGCCAGCAGCCAACATCAAGACACAGGGGGGGAAAAACTGTTTTTT; CDR3 protein: CASSQHQDTGGEKLFF
V gene: TRBV21-1; D gene: NA; clone size: NA; J gene: TRBJ1-1; CDR3 DNA: TGTGCCAGCAGCCCGGAGACTAGAGATACTGAAGCTTTCTTT; CDR3 protein: CASSPETRDTEAFF
V gene: TRBV6-2/TRBV6-3; D gene: NA; clone size: few; J gene: TRBJ2-7; CDR3 DNA: TGTGCCAGCGGAAGGCAGCGAAGCTCCTACGAGCAGTACTTC; CDR3 protein: CASGRQRSSYEQYF
V gene: TRBV6-6; D gene: TRBD1; clone size: once; J gene: TRBJ1-1; CDR3 DNA: TGTGCCAGCACCCACGAGGGGGCAGCTTTCTTT; CDR3 protein: CASTHEGAAFF
V gene: TRBV7-3; D gene: NA; clone size: NA; J gene: TRBJ2-6; CDR3 DNA: TGTGCCAGCAGCTTCAGGGTCCCCCTCTCTGGGACCAACGTCCTGACTTTC; CDR3 protein: CASSFRVPLSGTNVLTF
V gene: TRBV27; D gene: NA; clone size: NA; J gene: TRBJ1-1; CDR3 DNA: TGTGCCAGCAGTTTATCGTGGGGGAACACTGAAGCTTTCTTT; CDR3 protein: CASSLSWGNTEAFF
V gene: TRBV29-1; D gene: TRBD1; clone size: once; J gene: TRBJ2-3; CDR3 DNA: TGCAGCGGACGACGGACAGGGGGCGGGGATGGTACAGATACGCGGTATTTT; CDR3 protein: CSGRRTGGGDGTDTRYF
V gene: TRBV12-3/TRBV12-4; D gene: TRBD2; clone size: NA; J gene: TRBJ2-5; CDR3 DNA: TGTGCCAGCAGGGGGAGTCTAGGCGGGGGGTACCAAGAGACCCAGTACTTC; CDR3 protein: CASRGSLGGGYQETQYF